Below are 29 T cell receptor beta chains sequenced from a single sample in a study of cytotoxic CD8 clonotypes in ibrutinib-treated CLL. Generated by immunoSEQ multiplex PCR, the TCRdb table keeps only in-frame clones and is missing some. The profile covers tens of thousands of clones, with around two thirds appearing a single time and approximately 5% taken by the ten largest. The specimen comprised PBMCs, sampled after 12 months of ibrutinib treatment. These receptors were obtained from a human donor with chronic lymphocytic leukemia.

V is TRBV6-5 and J is TRBJ2-7; D is tentatively TRBD1 or TRBD2 (5 bases each). The CDR3 consists of 13 residues. Germline CDR1 MNHEY, CDR2 SVGAGI. With 1 base removed from V and 7 bases from J, the gap between germline ends came to 11 bases. The CDR3 DNA sequence: TGTGCCAGCAGTTACTTGGGACGAGGGGAGCAGTACTTC. Amino acid sequence: CASSYLGRGEQYF.

J is TRBJ2-7 and V is TRBV12-5; 12 bases fit TRBD2. The CDR3 consists of 16 residues. Trimming removed 5 bases from V and 6 bases from J; junction bases left unmatched: 11. The germline CDR1 and CDR2 sequences are LGHNT and FRNRAP. As DNA, the CDR3 is TGTGCTAGTGGTCCCCGGACTAGCGGGGACCGGTCCGAGCAGTACTTC. Translating gives CASGPRTSGDRSEQYF.

There are a few counts of this clone. The chain uses TRBV18 and TRBJ1-6; the D gene is possibly TRBD1 (6 bases). CDR1 is KGHSH, CDR2 LQKENI, per germline. The V gene lost 6 bases and the J gene lost 7 bases, with 13 bases spanning the gap. The length of the CDR3 is 14 residues. The CDR3 loop is CASSRDKGNSPLHF. The CDR3, as DNA: TGTGCCAGCTCGCGGGACAAGGGAAATTCACCCCTCCACTTT.

Only one count was recorded for this clone. V and J are TRBV7-2 and TRBJ2-3; the match to TRBD2 covers 10 bases. This CDR3 spans 16 amino acids. Germline-derived CDR1 and CDR2 are SGHTA and FQGNSA. The ends lost 2 bases at V and 6 bases at J; junction bases unmatched: 8. The CDR3 DNA is TGTGCCAGCAGCTTATTGCTAGCGGGGGCTGGGGATACGCAGTATTTT. As protein: CASSLLLAGAGDTQYF.

This chain links TRBV18 with TRBJ2-7; D is unresolved. This CDR3 is 14 amino acids long. V was clipped by 5 bases and J by 0 bases, with 11 bases between them. The germline V gene encodes CDR1 KGHSH and CDR2 LQKENI. This chain's CDR3 is CASSDTGSSYEQYF. The CDR3, as DNA: TGTGCCAGCTCAGACACCGGGTCCTCCTACGAGCAGTACTTC.

The V and J genes are TRBV7-2 and TRBJ2-1, with D maybe TRBD2 (5 bases). The germline V gene has CDR1 SGHTA and CDR2 FQGNSA. The CDR3 is made up of 17 amino acids. Trimming took 5 bases from V and 2 from J, leaving 19 bases between them. The CDR3, as DNA: TGTGCCAGCAGCCGGTCTTCCGGTCGGGGAGCCTACAATGAGCAGTTCTTC. Encoded protein: CASSRSSGRGAYNEQFF.

This clone was counted only a few times. The chain combines TRBV5-6 with TRBJ1-1, with TRBD1 as a possible D gene (6 bases). Germline values: CDR1 SGHDT, CDR2 YYEEEE. This CDR3 is built from 12 residues. The V end was cut by 5 bases, the J end by 1 base, with 6 bases between. The DNA for the CDR3 is TGTGCCAGCAGGACAGGGAACACTGAAGCTTTCTTT. This translates into CASRTGNTEAFF.

This rearrangement joins TRBV7-9 to TRBJ2-7; D possibly matches TRBD1 or TRBD2 (6 bases each). Germline V CDR1 and CDR2: SEHNR, FQNEAQ (reference sequence). V shed 2 bases and J shed 0 bases, with 20 bases lying between them. There are 18 residues in the CDR3. The CDR3 coding sequence is TGTGCCAGCAGCTTAATGGAGGCGGGACACAGCTTCTCCTACGAGCAGTACTTC. Translated, it gives CASSLMEAGHSFSYEQYF.

This chain connects TRBV5-1 to TRBJ1-1; TRBD1 matches 7 bases. Unmatched junction bases numbered 6, after V lost 4 bases and J lost 0 bases. Germline assignment: CDR1 SGHRS and CDR2 YFSETQ. CDR3 length equals 15 residues. CDR3 bases: TGCGCCAGCAGCAGTCAGACAGGGATGAACACTGAAGCTTTCTTT. It specifies CASSSQTGMNTEAFF.

The chain recombines TRBV6-1 with TRBJ2-2; TRBD1 matches at 7 bases. Trimming removed 1 base from V and 4 bases from J; junction bases left unmatched: 3. This CDR3 comprises 15 residues. Germline V gives CDR1 MNHNS, CDR2 SASEGT. The CDR3 loop is CASSEVDRATGELFF. The DNA of the CDR3 is TGTGCCAGCAGTGAAGTTGACAGGGCCACCGGGGAGCTGTTTTTT.

This clone occurred a few times. This chain joins TRBV19 and TRBJ1-2; TRBD1 matches at 9 bases. The CDR3 spans 15 residues. Per the germline V gene, CDR1 is LNHDA and CDR2 is SQIVND (reference sequence). The V segment lost 5 bases and the J segment 8 bases; nucleotides outside the gene matches: 12. The CDR3 nucleotides read TGTGCCAGTAGTCCTACGGTGGGACAGGGTACAGGCTACACCTTC. Amino acid sequence: CASSPTVGQGTGYTF.

The chain recombines TRBV7-6 with TRBJ2-5; possible D gene TRBD2, 6 bases. The ends were cut back, 1 base at V and 4 bases at J, with 10 bases in the middle. Per germline, CDR1 SGHVS and CDR2 FNYEAQ. The CDR3 has 14 amino acids. The CDR3 loop reads CASSLVSGGETQYF. The CDR3 DNA reads as TGTGCCAGCAGCTTAGTGTCCGGGGGAGAGACCCAGTACTTC. The variable domain in full, completed from reference TRBV7-6 and TRBJ2-5, reads GAGVSQSPRYKVTKRGQDVALRCDPISGHVSLYWYRQALGQGPEFLTYFNYEAQQDKSGLPNDRFSAERPEGSISTLTIQRTEQRDSAMYRCASSLVSGGETQYFGPGTRLLVL.

This clone was found once. The CDR3 DNA is TGTGCCAGCAGAAGACAGTTTGAAGCTTTCTTT. Its protein is CASRRQFEAFF. The chain joins TRBV6-1 to TRBJ1-1; perhaps TRBD1 as D (5 bases). In germline, CDR1 is MNHNS, CDR2 SASEGT. Trimming took 6 bases from V and 7 from J, leaving 9 bases between them. The CDR3 is 11 residues long.

The chain links TRBV7-2 to TRBJ2-3, with unresolved D. This CDR3 is 14 amino acids long. In germline, CDR1 is SGHTA, CDR2 FQGNSA. The V gene lost 0 bases and the J gene lost 4 bases, with 8 bases spanning the gap. Here the CDR3 DNA reads TGTGCCAGCAGCTTAGCTCTAATCGCAGATACGCAGTATTTT. Protein sequence: CASSLALIADTQYF. The whole variable domain, remainder taken from reference TRBV7-2 and TRBJ2-3, is GAGVSQSPSNKVTEKGKDVELRCDPISGHTALYWYRQSLGQGLEFLIYFQGNSAPDKSGLPSDRFSAERTGGSVSTLTIQRTQQEDSAVYLCASSLALIADTQYFGPGTRLTVL.

The chain joins TRBV6-5 to TRBJ1-1, with 12 positions matching TRBD1. CDR3 size: 13 residues. After removal of 6 bases from V and 11 bases from J, the junction contained 7 bases not matched to a gene. Germline V gene lookup returns CDR1 MNHEY and CDR2 SVGAGI. CDR3 bases: TGTGCCAGCAGAAGGGGACAGGGGGCTTCGGCTTTCTTT. Translated, it gives CASRRGQGASAFF.

The chain employs TRBV6-1 and TRBJ2-2, with 10 bases matching TRBD1. CDR3 length: 15 residues. From germline, CDR1 is MNHNS and CDR2 SASEGT. With V trimmed by 5 bases and J by 5 bases, 5 bases remained unmatched. The CDR3 sequence: CASSSPGQGTGELFF. CDR3 nucleotides: TGTGCCAGCAGTTCACCGGGACAGGGGACCGGGGAGCTGTTTTTT.

In DNA form, the CDR3 reads TGTGCCAGCAGTTTAGCTACACGGTTTCTGGCCCTCCACTTT. Protein product: CASSLATRFLALHF. The chain carries TRBV28 and TRBJ1-6; D not certain. Germline V gene data show CDR1 as MDHEN and CDR2 as SYDVKM. The ends were cut back, 2 bases at V and 14 bases at J, with 16 bases in the middle. The CDR3 is 14 amino acids.

The gene calls are TRBV5-6 and TRBJ2-6; the D gene is possibly TRBD1 (6 bases). CDR1 and CDR2 (germline): SGHDT, YYEEEE. This CDR3 has 18 amino acids. V was clipped by 2 bases and J by 2 bases, with 17 bases between them. The CDR3 is CASSFTGIIPPGANVLTF. CDR3 coding DNA: TGTGCCAGCAGCTTTACAGGGATTATCCCCCCTGGGGCCAACGTCCTGACTTTC. The whole variable domain, remainder taken from reference TRBV5-6 and TRBJ2-6, is DAGVTQSPTHLIKTRGQQVTLRCSPKSGHDTVSWYQQALGQGPQFIFQYYEEEERQRGNFPDRFSGHQFPNYSSELNVNALLLGDSALYLCASSFTGIIPPGANVLTFGAGSRLTVL.

V and J are TRBV6-6 and TRBJ2-3, with TRBD2 matching 12 bases. The CDR3 sequence is 15 residues long. V shed 5 bases and J 6 bases; nucleotides not matched to a gene: 6. Per the germline V gene, CDR1 is MNHNY and CDR2 is SVGAGI (reference sequence). This CDR3 reads CASSPTSGRRDTQYF. Here the CDR3 DNA reads TGTGCCAGCAGTCCCACTAGCGGGAGGAGGGATACGCAGTATTTT.

This clone was counted a single time. V gene TRBV30 combines with J gene TRBJ1-3; D might be TRBD1 (5 bases). Trimming removed 1 base at V and 2 bases at J, with 6 bases between. The germline V gene has CDR1 GTSNPN and CDR2 SVGIG (reference sequence). This CDR3 region has 13 residues. CDR3 loop: CAWSAGPGNTIYF. CDR3 nucleotides: TGTGCCTGGAGTGCGGGGCCTGGAAACACCATATATTTT.

Turning to this clone: Mismatch with germline at one junction end may stem from a read error. The chain recombines TRBV6-1 with TRBJ1-2; 8 bases are a match to TRBD1. The CDR3 covers 12 residues. Germline assignment: CDR1 MNHNS and CDR2 SASEGT. The CDR3 DNA is TGTGCCAGCACAGGGACAGGTAGGCGGCACGGCTTC. The encoded protein is CASTGTGRRHGF.

The V gene is TRBV5-1, the J gene TRBJ2-3; D gene unclear. Trimming removed 0 bases from V and 2 bases from J, with 13 bases in between. This CDR3 is 16 amino acids long. Germline loops: CDR1 SGHRS, CDR2 YFSETQ. CDR3 protein: CASSLGTNLPTDTQYF. CDR3 coding DNA: TGCGCCAGCAGCTTGGGAACCAATCTTCCCACAGATACGCAGTATTTT.

The chain is built from TRBV7-9 and TRBJ2-5; possibly TRBD1 for D (6 bases). Germline V CDR1 and CDR2: SEHNR, FQNEAQ (reference sequence). The CDR3 length is 16 residues. Deletions cut 3 bases from V and 2 bases from J, with 16 bases between. The CDR3 spells CASSFTGFTGQETQYF. The DNA for the CDR3 is TGTGCCAGCAGCTTTACAGGGTTTACGGGGCAAGAGACCCAGTACTTC.

V usage is TRBV9 and J usage is TRBJ1-4, with D uncertain. CDR3 size: 14 residues. Between the trimmed V and J ends, which lost 0 bases and 7 bases, there was a span of 10 bases. The germline gives CDR1 SGDLS, CDR2 YYNGEE. The CDR3 reads CASSVAGVAEKLFF. For the CDR3, the DNA is TGTGCCAGCAGCGTAGCTGGGGTGGCTGAAAAACTGTTTTTT.

This clone was observed once. The chain is built from TRBV7-9 and TRBJ2-3; possibly TRBD1 for D (6 bases). CDR1 SEHNR and CDR2 FQNEAQ come from the germline V gene (reference sequence). Trimming pared 5 bases from V and 6 bases from J, leaving 15 bases between. The CDR3 contains 14 residues. Written as DNA, the CDR3 is TGTGCCAGCAGCCCAGGACAGTCGAAGGATACGCAGTATTTT. Amino acid sequence: CASSPGQSKDTQYF.

This rearrangement joins TRBV28 to TRBJ1-2; 12 bases fit TRBD1. CDR1 is MDHEN, CDR2 SYDVKM, per germline. With 4 bases clipped from V and 7 bases from J, the junction kept 10 bases outside the gene matches. The CDR3 totals 16 residues. The CDR3 sequence: CASSSPGQGARGGYTF. The DNA of the CDR3 is TGTGCCAGCAGTTCCCCGGGACAGGGGGCGCGGGGTGGCTACACCTTC.

V usage is TRBV7-2 and J usage is TRBJ1-1; D perhaps matches TRBD1 (5 bases). The germline gives CDR1 SGHTA, CDR2 FQGNSA. The CDR3 totals 12 residues. V shed 5 bases and J shed 3 bases, with 7 bases lying between them. The CDR3 here is CASSVGDTEAFF. DNA of the CDR3: TGTGCCAGCAGCGTGGGGGACACTGAAGCTTTCTTT. The entire variable domain, with the rest obtained from reference TRBV7-2 and TRBJ1-1, is as follows: GAGVSQSPSNKVTEKGKDVELRCDPISGHTALYWYRQSLGQGLEFLIYFQGNSAPDKSGLPSDRFSAERTGGSVSTLTIQRTQQEDSAVYLCASSVGDTEAFFGQGTRLTVV.

The V gene is TRBV10-1, the J gene TRBJ2-6, with D perhaps TRBD2 (5 bases). CDR3 size: 15 residues. From germline, CDR1 is WNHNN and CDR2 SYGVQD (reference sequence). The ends were cut back, 2 bases at V and 0 bases at J, with 5 bases in the middle. The CDR3 region is CASSEGSSGANVLTF. CDR3 sequence (DNA): TGCGCCAGCAGTGAGGGGAGCTCTGGGGCCAACGTCCTGACTTTC.

This clone was seen a handful of times. V and J are TRBV11-3 and TRBJ2-1; possible D gene TRBD1, 6 bases. Trimming pared 5 bases from V and 3 bases from J, leaving 17 bases between. This CDR3 region has 16 residues. The V gene's germline CDR1 is SGHNT and CDR2 YENEEA. The CDR3 DNA reads as TGTGCCAGCAGCCCCAGGACAGATTCTTACTACAATGAGCAGTTCTTC. Protein product: CASSPRTDSYYNEQFF.